The clone carrying this T cell receptor (beta chain) was seen more than once but under ten times. The target antigen is unknown. After removal of 2 bases from V and 0 bases from J, the junction contained 3 bases not matched to a gene. The CDR3 runs 15 residues. CDR1 is SGHTA, CDR2 FQGTGA, per germline. This entry comes from a study of cytomegalovirus exposure and HLA in healthy donors. Study observations and caveats: By HLA locus, TCR association rates varied in a later analysis, with DRB1 showing the most and HLA-C the fewest. Productive status was seen about 87% or about 30% of the time for most TCR beta V segments in an earlier analysis.

PCR was performed using 60 Vbeta and 13 Jbeta primers. Some clones are missing from TCRdb's copy, which holds only in-frame ones; the method was immunoSEQ multiplex PCR. Of 90,000 or so clones listed, more than 70% are singletons. The chain couples TRBV7-3 to TRBJ1-1, with 7 bases matching TRBD1. Source material: PBMCs. This clonotype was obtained from a male donor in good health and CMV-seropositive. The CDR3 DNA is TGTGCCAGCAGCTTAGAACAGGGGTTGAACACTGAAGCTTTCTTT. Translation gives CASSLEQGLNTEAFF.